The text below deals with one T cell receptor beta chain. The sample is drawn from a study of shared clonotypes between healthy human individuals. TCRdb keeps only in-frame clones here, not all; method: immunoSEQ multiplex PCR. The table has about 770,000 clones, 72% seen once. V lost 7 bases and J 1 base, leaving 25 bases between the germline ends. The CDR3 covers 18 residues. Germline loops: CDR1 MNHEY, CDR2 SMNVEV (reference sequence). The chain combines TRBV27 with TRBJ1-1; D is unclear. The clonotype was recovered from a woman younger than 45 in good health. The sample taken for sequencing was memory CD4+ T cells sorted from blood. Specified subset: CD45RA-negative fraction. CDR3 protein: CASIALTGDWSPNTEAFF. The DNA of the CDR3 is TGTGCCAGCATCGCGCTTACGGGAGACTGGTCGCCGAACACTGAAGCTTTCTTT.